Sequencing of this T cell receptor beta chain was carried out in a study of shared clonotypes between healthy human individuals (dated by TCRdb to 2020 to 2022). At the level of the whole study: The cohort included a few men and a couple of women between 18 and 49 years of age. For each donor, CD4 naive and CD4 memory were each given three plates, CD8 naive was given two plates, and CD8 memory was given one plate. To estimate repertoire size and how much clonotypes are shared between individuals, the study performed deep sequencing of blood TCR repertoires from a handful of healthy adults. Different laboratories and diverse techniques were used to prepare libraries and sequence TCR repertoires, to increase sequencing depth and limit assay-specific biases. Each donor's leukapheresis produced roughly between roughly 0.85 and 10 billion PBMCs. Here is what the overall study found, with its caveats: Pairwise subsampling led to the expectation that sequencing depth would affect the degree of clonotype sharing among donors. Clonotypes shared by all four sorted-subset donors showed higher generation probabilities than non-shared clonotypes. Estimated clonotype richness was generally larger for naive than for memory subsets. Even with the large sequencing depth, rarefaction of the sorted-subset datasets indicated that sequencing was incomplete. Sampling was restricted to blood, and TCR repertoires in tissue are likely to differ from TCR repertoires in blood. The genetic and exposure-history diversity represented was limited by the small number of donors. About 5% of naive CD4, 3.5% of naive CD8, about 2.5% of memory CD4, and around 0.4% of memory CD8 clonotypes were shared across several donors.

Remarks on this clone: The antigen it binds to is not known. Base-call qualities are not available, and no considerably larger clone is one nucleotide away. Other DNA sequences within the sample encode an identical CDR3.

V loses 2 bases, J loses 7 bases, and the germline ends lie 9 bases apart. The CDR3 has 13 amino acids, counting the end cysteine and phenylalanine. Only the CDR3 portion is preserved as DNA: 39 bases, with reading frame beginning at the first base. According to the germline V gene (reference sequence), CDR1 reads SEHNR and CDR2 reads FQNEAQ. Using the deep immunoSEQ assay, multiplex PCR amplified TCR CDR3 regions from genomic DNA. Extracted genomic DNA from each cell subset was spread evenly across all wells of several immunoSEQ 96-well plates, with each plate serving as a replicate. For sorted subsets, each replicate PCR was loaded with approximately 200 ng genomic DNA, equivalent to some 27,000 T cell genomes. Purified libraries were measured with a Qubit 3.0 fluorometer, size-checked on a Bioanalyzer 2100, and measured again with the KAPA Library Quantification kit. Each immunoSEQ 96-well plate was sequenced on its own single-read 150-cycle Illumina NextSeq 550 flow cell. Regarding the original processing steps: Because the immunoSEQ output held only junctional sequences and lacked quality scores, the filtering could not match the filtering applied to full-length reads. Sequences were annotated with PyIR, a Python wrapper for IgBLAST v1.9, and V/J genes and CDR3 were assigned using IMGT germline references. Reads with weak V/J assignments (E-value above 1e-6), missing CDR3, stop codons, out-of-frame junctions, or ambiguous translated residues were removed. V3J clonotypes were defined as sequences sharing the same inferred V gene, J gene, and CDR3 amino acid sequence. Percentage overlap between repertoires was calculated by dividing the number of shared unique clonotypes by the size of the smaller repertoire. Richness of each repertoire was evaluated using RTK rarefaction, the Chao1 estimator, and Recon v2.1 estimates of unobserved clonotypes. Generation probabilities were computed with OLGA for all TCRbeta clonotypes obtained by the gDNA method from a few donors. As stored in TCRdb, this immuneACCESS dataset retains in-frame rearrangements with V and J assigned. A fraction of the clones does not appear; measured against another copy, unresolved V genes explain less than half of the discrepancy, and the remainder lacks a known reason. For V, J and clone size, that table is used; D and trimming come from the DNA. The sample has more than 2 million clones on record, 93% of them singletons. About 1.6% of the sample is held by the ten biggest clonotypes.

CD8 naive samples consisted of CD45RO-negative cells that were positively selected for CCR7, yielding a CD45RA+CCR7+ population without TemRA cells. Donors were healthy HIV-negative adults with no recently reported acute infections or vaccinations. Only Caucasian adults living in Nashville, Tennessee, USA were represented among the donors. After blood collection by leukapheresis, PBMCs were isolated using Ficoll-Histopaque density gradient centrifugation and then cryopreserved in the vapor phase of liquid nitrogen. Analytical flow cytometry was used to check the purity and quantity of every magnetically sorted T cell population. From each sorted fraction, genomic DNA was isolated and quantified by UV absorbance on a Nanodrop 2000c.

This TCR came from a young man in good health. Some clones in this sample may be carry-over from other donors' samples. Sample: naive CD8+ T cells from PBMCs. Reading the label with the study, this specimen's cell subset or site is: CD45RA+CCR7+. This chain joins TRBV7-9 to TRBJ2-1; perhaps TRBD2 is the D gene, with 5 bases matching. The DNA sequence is TGTGCCAGCAGCTTACGCGGGTCTAATGAGCAGTTCTTC. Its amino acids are CASSLRGSNEQFF.